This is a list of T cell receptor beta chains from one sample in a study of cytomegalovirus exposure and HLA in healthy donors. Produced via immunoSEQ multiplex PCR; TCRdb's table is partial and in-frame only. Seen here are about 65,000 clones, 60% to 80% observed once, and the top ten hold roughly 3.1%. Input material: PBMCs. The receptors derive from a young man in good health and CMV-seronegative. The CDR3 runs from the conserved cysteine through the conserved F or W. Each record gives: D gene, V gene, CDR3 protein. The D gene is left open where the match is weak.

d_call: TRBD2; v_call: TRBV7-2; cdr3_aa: CASSLSGAEETQYF
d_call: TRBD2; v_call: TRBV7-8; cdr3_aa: CASSRLAGARGPGELFF
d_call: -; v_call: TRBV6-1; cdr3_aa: CASSAFQTQNSPLHF
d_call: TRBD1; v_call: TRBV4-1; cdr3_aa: CASSQRGQNNSPLHF
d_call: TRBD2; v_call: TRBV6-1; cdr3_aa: CASSKGLSNEQFF
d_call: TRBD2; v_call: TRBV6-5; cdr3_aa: CASSPGGGEQYF
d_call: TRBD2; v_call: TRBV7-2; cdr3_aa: CASSFGLAGGQGQYF
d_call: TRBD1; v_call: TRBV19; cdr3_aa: CATTPGQGFYEQYF
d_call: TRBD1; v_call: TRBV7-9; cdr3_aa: CASSPRGLGTEAFF
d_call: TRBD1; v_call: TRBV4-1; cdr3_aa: CASSLTGVPSYEQYF
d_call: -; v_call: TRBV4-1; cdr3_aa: CASSRETRNEQFF
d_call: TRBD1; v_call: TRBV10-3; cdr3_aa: CAIRKTGEGTEAFF
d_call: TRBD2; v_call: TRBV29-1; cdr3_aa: CSVEASGSYEQYF
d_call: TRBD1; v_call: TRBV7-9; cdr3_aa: CASSSRQGQMEQYF
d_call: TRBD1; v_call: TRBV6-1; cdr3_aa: CASRQDRTRNTIYF
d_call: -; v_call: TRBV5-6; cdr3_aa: CASSVLGGTDLTGANVLTF
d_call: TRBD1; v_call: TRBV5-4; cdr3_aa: CASSLSTGGSSGNTIYF
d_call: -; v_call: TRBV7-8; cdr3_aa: CASSNLRGEGSPLHF
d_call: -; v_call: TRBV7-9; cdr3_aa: CASSLSGENGYTF
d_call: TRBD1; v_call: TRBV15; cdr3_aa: CATSRGQGSYEQYF
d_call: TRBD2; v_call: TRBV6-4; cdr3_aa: CASSRAAGDTGELFF
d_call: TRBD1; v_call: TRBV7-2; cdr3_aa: CASSLGTGATYEQYF
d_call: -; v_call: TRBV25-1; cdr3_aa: CASPELAGMGGYTF
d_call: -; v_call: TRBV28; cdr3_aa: CASSLGGASQPQHF